The sequence of this T cell receptor beta chain was determined in a study of T-cell reconstitution after alpha-beta-depleted transplantation in children listed by TCRdb under 2016. General notes on the study: Using TCR repertoire profiling, the study followed T-cell immune reconstitution in a quantitative way in children after TCRalphabeta/CD19-depleted allogeneic hematopoietic cell transplantation. The full study reports these points: In some patients, the high TCRbeta diversity seen at day 60 was put down to recipient T cells and intrathymic progenitors that had survived conditioning. The frequencies of hyperexpanded clones fell over the following months, and after one year, T-cell counts and TCRbeta diversity were mostly attributed to newly produced T cells. About two months after transplant, the apparently early recovery of alphabetaT-cell counts reportedly depended on just several hundred clones that had expanded rapidly and came from non-depleted graft cells.

Receptors were amplified or captured by PCR. The sequencer was an Illumina HiSeq 2500. TCR library preparation used molecular barcoding, with unique molecular identifiers applied to normalize quantification of the TCRbeta repertoire. The public reads were run again by TCRdb, first through fastp at Q25 and then through MiXCR, and only productive beta chains were kept. CDR3 protein duplicates are merged, each entry listing the most common genes and DNA. The sample records about 240,000 distinct CDR3 sequences, under 30% of which are singletons. The ten most abundant clones make up about 2.5% of the sample. This clonotype showed up just a few times. The antigen it binds to is not known. Base qualities are not at hand, and no much larger clone is one base apart. The treatment or condition tag for this specimen amounts to: allogeneic hematopoietic cell transplantation with graft depleted of TCRalphabeta T cells and CD19 B cells. TCRalphabeta/CD19-depleted allogeneic hematopoietic cell grafts were given to the transplant recipients, all of whom were children.

The germline V gene (reference sequence) sets CDR1 to DFQATT and CDR2 to SNEGSKA. From its cysteine to its phenylalanine, the CDR3 spans 11 amino acids. Only the CDR3 region is kept as DNA, spanning 33 bases read in frame from base 1. The receptor comes from a girl aged 2 to 10 with Fanconi anemia, due to receive a stem cell transplant. Recombination joined TRBV20-1 with TRBJ2-7, with TRBD1 identical over 7 junction bases. The sequencing used PBMCs, collected before TCRalphabeta/CD19-depleted stem cell transplant. The nucleotide sequence reads TGCAGCTTGGGACAGCCCTACGAGCAGTACTTC. Translated, this gives CSLGQPYEQYF.